The entry below gives a single TCR beta chain sequence along with its context. The antigen remains unidentified. Germline V CDR1 and CDR2: SQVTM, ANQGSEA. This CDR3 has 12 residues. The J segment lost 6 bases and the V segment lost 6 bases, leaving 7 bases of the junction unmatched. TCRdb recomputed calls from the RT-PCR reads with MiXCR, one row per CDR3 protein. The top ten hold approximately 2% of the sample, which has about 520,000 distinct CDR3 sequences, about 25% seen once. This sample is part of a study of response to subunit inactivated influenza vaccine. Broader study findings: It was the authors' suggestion that each seasonal influenza vaccination recruits few new T cells.

The chain has TRBV29-1 and TRBJ1-1; TRBD1 matches at 7 bases. The material was CD4+ T cells sorted from PBMCs, obtained about 5 days after vaccination. The TCR sequence derives from a man in his fifties or sixties who received an inactivated influenza vaccine. CDR3 protein: CSVAYRGAEAFF. CDR3 bases: TGCAGCGTAGCTTACAGGGGTGCTGAAGCTTTCTTT. Full variable domain (missing parts from reference TRBV29-1 and TRBJ1-1): SAVISQKPSRDICQRGTSLTIQCQVDSQVTMMFWYRQQPGQSLTLIATANQGSEATYESGFVIDKFPISRPNLTFSTLTVSNMSPEDSSIYLCSVAYRGAEAFFGQGTRLTVV.